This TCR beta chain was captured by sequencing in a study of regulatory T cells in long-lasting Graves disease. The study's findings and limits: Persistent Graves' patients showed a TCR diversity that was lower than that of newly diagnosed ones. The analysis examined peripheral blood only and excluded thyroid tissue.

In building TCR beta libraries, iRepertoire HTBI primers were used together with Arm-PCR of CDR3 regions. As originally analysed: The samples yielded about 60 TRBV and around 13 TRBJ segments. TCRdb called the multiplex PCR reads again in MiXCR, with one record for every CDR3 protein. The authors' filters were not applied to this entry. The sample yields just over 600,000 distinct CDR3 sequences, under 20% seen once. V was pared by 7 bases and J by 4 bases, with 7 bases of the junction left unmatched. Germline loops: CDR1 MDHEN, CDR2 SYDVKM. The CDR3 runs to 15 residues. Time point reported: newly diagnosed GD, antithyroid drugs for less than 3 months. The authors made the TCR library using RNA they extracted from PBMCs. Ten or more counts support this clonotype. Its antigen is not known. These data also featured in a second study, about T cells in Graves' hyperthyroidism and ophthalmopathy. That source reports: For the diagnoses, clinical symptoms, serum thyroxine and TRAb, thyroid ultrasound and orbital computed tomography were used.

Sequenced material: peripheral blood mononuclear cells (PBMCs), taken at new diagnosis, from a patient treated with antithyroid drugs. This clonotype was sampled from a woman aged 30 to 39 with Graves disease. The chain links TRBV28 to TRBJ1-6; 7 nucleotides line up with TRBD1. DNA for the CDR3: TGTGCCAGCACCCTTGGGGGACAGTATAATTCACCCCTCCACTTT. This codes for CASTLGGQYNSPLHF.